Following are 21 T cell receptor beta chains from one sample sequenced in a study of cytomegalovirus exposure and HLA in healthy donors. The data were produced by immunoSEQ multiplex PCR, yet TCRdb's version contains in-frame clones alone and is incomplete. Of 150,000 or so clones in the sample, 80% to 85% were seen once. Sequenced: PBMCs. These receptors all come from a man aged 30 to 39 in good health and CMV-seropositive.

A single count supports this clone. This sequence joins TRBV7-2 and TRBJ2-6, with a weak D call TRBD1 (5 bases). CDR3 length: 17 amino acids. The V gene's germline CDR1 is SGHTA and CDR2 FQGNSA. The V gene lost 1 base and the J gene lost 2 bases, with 12 bases spanning the gap. CDR3 in amino acids: CASSLEVGPAGANVLTF. CDR3 DNA sequence: TGTGCCAGCAGCTTAGAGGTGGGGCCGGCTGGGGCCAACGTCCTGACTTTC.

V usage is TRBV4-3 and J usage is TRBJ2-3; TRBD2 might be the D (6 bases). This CDR3 spans 14 amino acids. V lost 4 bases and J lost 3, with 11 bases in between. Germline CDR1 reads LGHNA; CDR2 reads YSLEER. CDR3 coding DNA: TGCGCCAGCAGCCCCGGGACTTTTACAGATACGCAGTATTTT. Protein sequence: CASSPGTFTDTQYF.

The rearrangement uses TRBV6-1 and TRBJ2-7; 7 bases agree with TRBD2. CDR3 length: 15 amino acids. Germline values: CDR1 MNHNS, CDR2 SASEGT. The V segment lost 1 base and the J segment 5 bases; nucleotides outside the gene matches: 8. CDR3 residues: CASSEVEGGPHEQYF. The CDR3 DNA reads TGTGCCAGCAGTGAAGTGGAGGGAGGGCCCCACGAGCAGTACTTC.

The chain joins TRBV5-1 to TRBJ2-5, with a tentative D call TRBD1 (5 bases). CDR1 is SGHRS, CDR2 YFSETQ, per germline. V dropped 3 bases and J dropped 1 base, with 7 bases sitting between them. The CDR3 sequence is 13 residues long. The CDR3 coding sequence is TGCGCCAGCAGCTATCAGGGCCAAGAGACCCAGTACTTC. Translated, it gives CASSYQGQETQYF.

The table lists this clone with a count of one. This chain links TRBV28 with TRBJ2-2, with D possibly matching TRBD1 (5 bases). The CDR3 consists of 14 residues. Trimming removed 5 bases from V and 7 bases from J, with 14 bases in between. Germline CDR1 and CDR2: MDHEN and SYDVKM. CDR3 nucleotides: TGTGCCAGCAGTAATGCAGGGTTGCACGGGGAGCTGTTTTTT. Translation gives CASSNAGLHGELFF. The full variable domain, in which reference TRBV28 and TRBJ2-2 provide the parts outside the CDR3, is DVKVTQSSRYLVKRTGEKVFLECVQDMDHENMFWYRQDPGLGLRLIYFSYDVKMKEKGDIPEGYSVSREKKERFSLILESASTNQTSMYLCASSNAGLHGELFFGEGSRLTVL.

The V call is TRBV14, the J call TRBJ1-2, with D tentatively TRBD1 (5 bases). V was trimmed by 4 bases and J by 4 bases, leaving 10 bases between them. CDR3 length: 13 amino acids. Germline V gene lookup returns CDR1 SGHDN and CDR2 FVKESK. The CDR3 nucleotides are TGTGCCAGCAGCCCTGGGACTTCCTATGGCTACACCTTC. It yields the protein CASSPGTSYGYTF.

The rearrangement joins TRBV6-5 to TRBJ2-5, with 7 bases fitting TRBD2. The CDR3 contains 16 residues. In germline, CDR1 is MNHEY, CDR2 SVGAGI. V shed 4 bases, J shed 0 bases, and the junction held 8 bases outside the gene matches. The CDR3 is CASSLAGTTYQETQYF. Here the CDR3 DNA reads TGTGCCAGCAGTTTAGCCGGGACTACGTACCAAGAGACCCAGTACTTC.

The V gene is TRBV19, the J gene TRBJ2-3; unclear D gene. The CDR3 is made up of 12 amino acids. From germline, CDR1 is LNHDA and CDR2 SQIVND (reference sequence). The germline V and J ends were trimmed by 4 bases and 5 bases, with 7 bases remaining between them. The CDR3 is CASSRARDTQYF. In nucleotides, the CDR3 is TGTGCCAGTAGTAGGGCGAGAGATACGCAGTATTTT.

The chain links TRBV2 to TRBJ1-1; D remains ambiguous. CDR1 is SNHLY, CDR2 FYNNEI, per germline. Trimming shortened V by 7 bases and J by 8 bases, and 17 bases separated the two germline ends. The CDR3 totals 13 residues. The CDR3 nucleotides are TGTGCCAGCATTCCGGTCGGGAATGGCGAAGCTTTCTTT. It encodes CASIPVGNGEAFF.

The V call is TRBV11-3, the J call TRBJ2-1; 15 bases map to TRBD2. The CDR3 extends over 20 amino acids. The V and J ends lost 3 bases and 6 bases, in that order; junction bases with no gene match: 15. Germline loops: CDR1 SGHNT, CDR2 YENEEA. CDR3 protein: CASSFSPGLAGGGLPNEQFF. DNA of the CDR3: TGTGCCAGCAGCTTCAGCCCGGGACTAGCGGGAGGTGGACTCCCCAATGAGCAGTTCTTC.

The gene calls are TRBV7-8 and TRBJ1-1; D gene unclear. V was shortened by 0 bases and J by 3 bases, with 20 bases between the two germline ends. CDR1 SGHVS and CDR2 FQNEAQ come from the germline V gene. The CDR3 extends over 18 amino acids. DNA of the CDR3: TGTGCCAGCAGCTTAGCGTTCGGGTCCATGACCGGGGACACTGAAGCTTTCTTT. Residues: CASSLAFGSMTGDTEAFF.

This rearrangement joins TRBV10-1 to TRBJ2-1; 7 nucleotides line up with TRBD2. Trimming cost V 6 bases and J 6 bases; bases outside gene matches: 8. From germline, CDR1 is WNHNN and CDR2 SYGVQD (reference sequence). The CDR3 sequence is 14 residues long. The chain's CDR3 is CASSLAEETNEQFF. As DNA, the CDR3 is TGCGCCAGCAGCCTAGCGGAAGAAACCAATGAGCAGTTCTTC.

This clone was seen once. CDR3 in amino acids: CASSLGPSQETQYF. The CDR3 DNA reads TGTGCCAGCAGCTTGGGGCCCAGCCAAGAGACCCAGTACTTC. The chain carries TRBV5-6 and TRBJ2-5, with D unclear. V was clipped by 0 bases and J by 1 base, with 7 bases between them. Looked up from germline, CDR1 is SGHDT and CDR2 is YYEEEE. The CDR3 extends over 14 amino acids.

The gene calls are TRBV9 and TRBJ2-3, with 10 positions matching TRBD1. The CDR3 length is 16 residues. Germline assignment: CDR1 SGDLS and CDR2 YYNGEE. Trimming at V came to 0 bases and at J to 2 bases, leaving 3 bases not matched to a gene. The chain's CDR3 is CASSVGDRGFTDTQYF. Here the CDR3 DNA reads TGTGCCAGCAGCGTAGGGGACAGGGGATTCACAGATACGCAGTATTTT.

The chain uses TRBV7-6 and TRBJ1-2, with D tentatively TRBD1 (5 bases). With 5 bases removed from V and 6 bases from J, the gap between germline ends came to 16 bases. The germline V gene encodes CDR1 SGHVS and CDR2 FNYEAQ. The CDR3 extends over 14 amino acids. CDR3 DNA sequence: TGTGCCAGCAGCCCTAGAGCGGGGCCGGATGGCTACACCTTC. This translates into CASSPRAGPDGYTF.

The gene calls are TRBV28 and TRBJ2-3, with a tentative D call TRBD2 (6 bases). This CDR3 is 14 amino acids long. Germline-derived CDR1 and CDR2 are MDHEN and SYDVKM. Trimming removed 6 bases from V and 8 bases from J, with 18 bases in between. CDR3 region: CASSAFRGGGTQYF. The CDR3 DNA sequence: TGTGCCAGCAGCGCCTTTCGGGGAGGAGGTACGCAGTATTTT.

The J gene is TRBJ2-1, the V gene TRBV30; D might be TRBD1 (5 bases). V lost 6 bases to trimming and J lost 12 bases, with 21 bases between them. Germline CDR1 is GTSNPN and CDR2 is SVGIG (reference sequence). CDR3 length: 13 residues. CDR3 nucleotides: TGTGCCTGTACCAGGGAAGGGGATTTGTCGCAGTTCTTC. This gives the protein CACTREGDLSQFF.

The chain couples TRBV30 to TRBJ2-7; D might be TRBD2 (6 bases). V dropped 5 bases and J dropped 5 bases, with 16 bases sitting between them. The CDR3 has 13 residues. CDR1 and CDR2 (germline): GTSNPN, SVGIG (reference sequence). The CDR3 coding sequence is TGTGCCTGGTCTCGGTACCCGGGAGACGAGCAGTACTTC. Translating gives CAWSRYPGDEQYF.

This clone was seen a handful of times. The chain joins TRBV7-9 to TRBJ1-5, with a possible D match to TRBD1 (5 bases). The CDR3 totals 15 residues. The V and J ends lost 8 bases and 0 bases respectively, with 14 bases between them. Germline V CDR1 and CDR2: SEHNR, FQNEAQ (reference sequence). CDR3 residues: CASRSGADSNQPQHF. For the CDR3, the DNA is TGTGCCAGCCGCTCTGGGGCAGATAGCAATCAGCCCCAGCATTTT.

This chain connects TRBV6-5 to TRBJ2-7, with a possible D match to TRBD1 (5 bases). The ends were cut back, 0 bases at V and 6 bases at J, with 9 bases in the middle. This CDR3 region has 13 residues. From germline, CDR1 is MNHEY and CDR2 SVGAGI. The CDR3 nucleotides are TGTGCCAGCAGTTACTCGAGACAGTCCGAGCAGTACTTC. It encodes CASSYSRQSEQYF.

V gene TRBV7-6 combines with J gene TRBJ2-1, with D possibly being TRBD1 (7 bases). The CDR3 is made up of 16 amino acids. V dropped 1 base and J dropped 3 bases, with 13 bases sitting between them. From germline, CDR1 is SGHVS and CDR2 FNYEAQ. The CDR3 sequence: CASSLVSQGGYNEQFF. DNA of the CDR3: TGTGCCAGCAGCTTAGTGAGCCAGGGGGGCTACAATGAGCAGTTCTTC.